One and the same sample provided the 15 T cell receptor beta chains below, sequenced in a study of blood T cell repertoires in COVID-19 (dated by TCRdb to 2018 to 2020). Libraries were made using the immunoSEQ multiplex PCR assay. Held by TCRdb, this immuneACCESS table contains in-frame sequences only and omits some clones. Under half of the omission traces to an unresolved V gene where checked; the cause of the rest is unknown. The sample table holds 300,000 to 350,000 clones, of which roughly 88% were seen once. The ten biggest clones cover 2.5% to 3% of the sample. The sample was peripheral blood. The receptor set was obtained from a woman aged 30 to 39 with COVID-19, enrolled during active disease.

Only one count was recorded for this clone. The chain couples TRBV30 to TRBJ1-2; D ambiguous. Trimming removed 6 bases from V and 4 bases from J, with 18 bases in between. Germline V CDR1 and CDR2: GTSNPN, SVGIG (reference sequence). The CDR3 is 14 amino acids. The CDR3, as DNA: TGTGCCTGCTACCGGGGAGGAGCTTCCTATGGCTACACCTTC. Translated, it gives CACYRGGASYGYTF.

The V and J genes are TRBV19 and TRBJ2-5, with D tentatively TRBD2 (6 bases). V lost 2 bases and J lost 0, with 7 bases in between. This CDR3 comprises 14 residues. Germline CDR1 LNHDA, CDR2 SQIVND (reference sequence). This chain's CDR3 is CASSIRGYQETQYF. CDR3 DNA: TGTGCCAGTAGTATACGGGGGTACCAAGAGACCCAGTACTTC.

The genes are TRBV19 and TRBJ2-5; TRBD2 aligns across 7 bases. J gave up 5 bases and V 5 bases, and 8 bases lay outside the gene matches. Germline CDR1 is LNHDA and CDR2 is SQIVND (reference sequence). The CDR3 totals 14 residues. The CDR3 loop reads CASSGGRAIETQYF. The CDR3 DNA reads TGTGCCAGTAGTGGCGGGAGAGCGATCGAGACCCAGTACTTC.

The gene calls are TRBV5-1 and TRBJ1-1, with a possible D match to TRBD1 (5 bases). The CDR3 is 15 amino acids. CDR1 is SGHRS and CDR2 is YFSETQ in the germline V gene. The V gene lost 1 base and the J gene lost 0 bases, with 10 bases spanning the gap. For the CDR3, the DNA is TGCGCCAGCAGCTTGTACCCAGGGCTGAACACTGAAGCTTTCTTT. Translation: CASSLYPGLNTEAFF.

The genes are TRBV11-2 and TRBJ1-2; TRBD1 matches at 10 bases. V lost 2 bases and J lost 5; bases outside the gene matches: 5. CDR3 size: 15 residues. The germline V gene encodes CDR1 SGHAT and CDR2 FQNNGV. The CDR3 DNA follows: TGTGCCAGCAGCTTACTCAGGGACAGGGGATATGGCTACACCTTC. It specifies CASSLLRDRGYGYTF.

This CDR3 reads CASSMNLAGSNQPQHF. In nucleotides, the CDR3 is TGTGCCAGTAGTATGAATCTCGCAGGGTCCAATCAGCCCCAGCATTTT. V gene TRBV19 combines with J gene TRBJ1-5, with a tentative D call TRBD1 (5 bases). V was clipped by 3 bases and J by 3 bases, with 15 bases between them. This CDR3 spans 16 amino acids. The germline V gene has CDR1 LNHDA and CDR2 SQIVND (reference sequence).

The chain recombines TRBV30 with TRBJ2-1, with 13 nucleotides matching TRBD2. The CDR3 runs 16 residues. Germline-derived CDR1 and CDR2 are GTSNPN and SVGIG (reference sequence). After removal of 3 bases from V and 9 bases from J, the junction contained 11 bases not matched to a gene. CDR3 in amino acids: CAWREPGLAGVAEQFF. CDR3 sequence (DNA): TGTGCCTGGAGAGAACCCGGACTAGCGGGAGTGGCTGAGCAGTTCTTC.

The chain employs TRBV6-5 and TRBJ1-1; 10 positions match TRBD1. Germline CDR1 and CDR2: MNHEY and SVGAGI. The CDR3 runs to 16 residues. J was trimmed by 4 bases and V by 2 bases; bases with no gene match: 7. The DNA of the CDR3 is TGTGCCAGCAGTTACGGGGACAGGGGTTCGGGCACTGAAGCTTTCTTT. Translated: CASSYGDRGSGTEAFF.

The chain combines TRBV28 with TRBJ1-2; D gene uncertain. The length of the CDR3 is 12 residues. Trimming stripped 5 bases from V and 10 bases from J, with 14 bases between. Germline CDR1 MDHEN, CDR2 SYDVKM. DNA for the CDR3: TGTGCCAGCAGTATCCAAGAGGGTTCCTACACCTTC. Translation gives CASSIQEGSYTF.

CDR3 coding DNA: TGTGCCAGCAGCGTTTCTAGCGGGGGCATCCAAGAGACCCAGTACTTC. This sequence encodes CASSVSSGGIQETQYF. The genes are TRBV3-1 (or the pseudogene TRBV3-2) and TRBJ2-5; 10 positions agree with TRBD2. V gave up 5 bases and J gave up 1 base; unmatched junction bases: 7. CDR1 is LGHDT and CDR2 is YNNKEL in the germline V gene (reference sequence). The CDR3 contains 16 residues.

CDR3 DNA: TGCGCCAGCAGCCACATGGCGGGGGGACAAGAGACCCAGTACTTC. Residues: CASSHMAGGQETQYF. This sequence joins TRBV4-1 and TRBJ2-5; 8 bases align to TRBD2. With V trimmed by 3 bases and J by 2 bases, 5 bases remained unmatched. Germline CDR1 and CDR2: MGHRA and YSYEKL. There are 15 residues in the CDR3.

The V and J genes are TRBV20-1 and TRBJ1-1; a weak D match, TRBD1 (5 bases). This CDR3 spans 15 amino acids. Looked up from germline, CDR1 is DFQATT and CDR2 is SNEGSKA (reference sequence). The V end was cut by 3 bases, the J end by 3 bases, with 17 bases between. CDR3 sequence reads: CSASSFRVRDTEAFF. Here the CDR3 DNA reads TGCAGTGCTAGTTCTTTCAGGGTTAGGGACACTGAAGCTTTCTTT.

The chain has TRBV5-4 and TRBJ2-7; 7 positions match TRBD1. CDR1 and CDR2 from the germline V gene are SGHNT and YYREEE (reference sequence). V lost 0 bases and J lost 9; bases outside the gene matches: 12. The CDR3 spans 15 residues. As DNA, the CDR3 is TGTGCCAGCAGCTTGGGGACAGGCCGAAACGTTCCGCAGTACTTC. It is translated as CASSLGTGRNVPQYF.

This chain connects TRBV25-1 to TRBJ2-5; 10 bases are shared with TRBD1. This CDR3 region has 14 residues. The junction had 7 bases not matched to a gene; V was cut back by 7 bases and J by 5 bases. Germline CDR1 reads MGHDK; CDR2 reads SYGVNS. This CDR3 is CASKRQGARETQYF. CDR3 DNA sequence: TGTGCCAGCAAGAGACAGGGGGCAAGGGAGACCCAGTACTTC.

The chain uses TRBV5-4 and TRBJ1-4; D not certain. The V and J ends lost 5 bases and 6 bases respectively, with 14 bases between them. The CDR3 spans 14 residues. Germline lookup yields CDR1 SGHNT and CDR2 YYREEE (reference sequence). CDR3 amino acids: CASRREVGDEKLFF. DNA of the CDR3: TGTGCCAGCAGGCGGGAGGTTGGAGATGAAAAACTGTTTTTT.